This T cell receptor beta chain was found in a study of cytomegalovirus exposure and HLA in healthy donors (dated by TCRdb to the late 2010s). About the investigation overall: An earlier analysis of approximately 550 of the donors reported 250 to 350 Gb of sequence data and about 100 million unique TCR beta sequences from about 179 million T cells. The study combined high-throughput TCR immunosequencing, statistical association of individual TCRs with disease status, and machine learning to predict cytomegalovirus infection status. The study used immunosequencing to profile the T cell repertoires of hundreds of subjects and linked those repertoires to cytomegalovirus serostatus. Genome-wide SNP genotypes for about three fifths of the 666 donors were used in a later genetic analysis, which treated that subset as a discovery cohort. HLA typing covered class I and class II loci at four-digit resolution. To study patterns of TCR occurrence, a later analysis re-analyzed previously published TCR beta repertoires from several hundred donors and added high-resolution HLA genotyping. Among the roughly 400 genotyped donors, approximately 76% belonged to the genetic ancestry cluster associated with self-reported Caucasian donors. The number of typed donors differed by locus: about 629-630 for A, B, C, DRB1 and DQB1; some 500 for DQA1; 606 for DPA1; and 450 to 480 for DPB1. An earlier analysis of 587 of the donors used high-throughput TCR beta sequencing to judge whether each TCR beta V gene segment behaved as functional or pseudogenic. Among a few hundred genotyped donors of the cohort, an average of approximately 230,000 unique TCR beta nucleotide sequences were sequenced per donor, 15% to 20% of them non-productive. About 330 gigabases of sequencing data and 91 million or so unique TCR sequences made up an early release that covered 500 to 700 HLA-typed donors. The aim of the study was to test whether cataloging public T cell receptors could identify signatures of past pathogen exposure. Donor age, sex, ethnicity and CMV serostatus were collected together with the repertoire data. In the later analysis, no new phenotypic data were used to find candidate immune exposures; instead, reliance was placed on TCR beta sequences and their occurrence across donors. Along with the approximately 700-subject first cohort, a separate validation cohort of over a hundred different subjects was used. Every discovery cohort repertoire had been produced on one sequencing platform. Because of strong linkage in the cohort, four or five DR-DQ haplotypes were treated as single units for association and clustering.

Library generation was performed with the immunoSEQ multiplex PCR assay. A mixture of 60 forward primers for TCR Vbeta segments and 13 reverse primers for TCR Jbeta segments was used in the multiplex PCR. A multiplex PCR assay on genomic DNA amplified the CDR3 region of rearranged TCR beta genes. Amplified TCR beta libraries were sequenced as 87-base-pair reads on the Illumina HiSeq System. Processing in the source paper ran as follows. Across the 500 to 700 repertoires, a later analysis counted some 80 million unique TCR beta chains, some 11 million of which were shared by at least two donors. Raw reads were error-corrected and collapsed into unique sequences with a nearest-neighbor algorithm that merged closely related sequences to remove PCR and sequencing errors. CDR3 sequences were aligned to IMGT reference sequences to assign V, D and J gene segments. For a sequence to be retained, a match of at least six nucleotides was required to both a V gene segment and a J gene segment. A rearrangement counted as productive if the CDR3 had no stop codons and remained in frame with V and J, and every other rearrangement counted as non-productive. CDR3 was defined by IMGT convention, running from the second conserved V-encoded cysteine to the conserved J-encoded phenylalanine. The earlier analysis of some 580 of the donors excluded any sequence lacking an unambiguous match to a single V gene segment. An earlier analysis of some 610 of the donors called V segments functional above 56.7% productive rearrangements and segregating when the between-donor standard deviation exceeded 5%. A statistical classification framework was developed to diagnose cytomegalovirus status using the catalog of TCR beta chain sequences. In a later analysis, TCR nucleotide sequences were compared against IMGT/GENE-DB human TR gene sequences so that V and J genes could be assigned. The TCRdist pipeline was used in a later analysis to assign CDR3 sequences and most-parsimonious VDJ recombination scenarios. In a later analysis, every TCR beta chain was defined by the combination of its CDR3 amino acid sequence and its V-gene family, and reads without a unique V-gene family were dropped. As a way to deal with suspected cross-contamination and a sequencing artifact, a later analysis dropped approximately 570 nucleotide sequences that were highly shared and had low generation probability. For each public chain, a later analysis derived a clonal expansion index from normalized ranks of inferred template counts within each repertoire. In a later analysis, generation probabilities were computed using a VDJ recombination model fitted to out-of-frame rearrangements, and the results were checked against IGoR. Hypergeometric tests were used in a later analysis to score TCR-TCR, TCR-HLA and TCR-CMV co-occurrence, with a repertoire-size bias correction applied to the TCR pairs. A later analysis estimated false discovery rates by permuting HLA or CMV assignments 20 times. In a later analysis, co-occurring TCRs were grouped using DBSCAN, with TCRdist sequence similarity added in when clustering inside HLA-allele-positive subsets. Co-occurrence clustering excluded repertoires with fewer than 30,000 or more than 120,000 public chains, plus five with anomalous nucleotide sharing. TCRdb carries this immuneACCESS record with in-frame sequences only. Its versions omit some clonotypes, under half of them owing to an unresolved V gene in the studies checked, with the rest unexplained. The V and J calls and clone size are taken from that table; D and trimming were inferred from the DNA. For this sample there are about 59,000 clones; 83% appear just once. The ten largest clones capture 1.6% of the sample.

Regarding this clone: Which antigen it targets is not known. Per-base quality was not reported, and no clone a single base away is much larger than it.

Study-level results and caveats: Because some donors lacked HLA typing at each locus, the association tests relied only on the typed subset. For the cohort, immune exposure information was limited to CMV serostatus. The authors suggested that the approach could potentially be extended to other disease states and immunological phenotypes. Three of the identified cytomegalovirus-associated TCR beta chains were confirmed in vitro to be specific for cytomegalovirus antigens. In the study, around 150 TCR beta chains were listed as associated with cytomegalovirus. A later analysis found that TCR association rates varied across HLA loci, with DRB1 alleles showing the most associated TCRs and HLA-C alleles the fewest. About 17 rarely observed V segments, including chromosome 9 orphons, were excluded from the earlier analysis of about 600 of the donors because counts were too low. Most TCR sequences were observed very rarely across donors, whereas some public TCRs were present in many individuals. A later analysis found that most CMV-associated TCR beta chains appeared HLA-restricted, with HLA associations seemingly driven largely by CMV exposure. At a false discovery rate of 0.05, a later analysis linked about 17,000 TCR beta sequences to specific HLA alleles. Linkage disequilibrium might explain the correlated functional status among segregating V segments, but an unknown experimental factor could not be ruled out. V-gene and J-gene trimming of TCR beta chains was associated with a missense DCLRE1C variant in a later genetic analysis, and the association was replicated in an independent cohort. A group of highly shared sequence variants was considered likely to be a technical artifact of the sequencing pipeline. The classifier was reported to diagnose cytomegalovirus status with high specificity and sensitivity in both the original and validation cohorts. According to a later genetic analysis, donors in an Asian-associated ancestry cluster had fewer N-insertions in productive TCRs than the roughly 670-donor mean. The cohort was sequenced for TCR beta chains only, and without alpha or paired-chain data the features that could be detected were limited. Compared with equally common non-associated chains, HLA-associated TCR beta chains in a later analysis were more clonally expanded and had lower generation probabilities. When HLA alleles, especially DR and DQ, strongly co-occurred, TCR associations were difficult to assign to individual alleles. A further reported finding was that TCR beta sequences accurately predicted the HLA-A and HLA-B alleles for most subjects in the first cohort. In a later analysis, several top co-occurrence clusters were reported to appear linked to parvovirus B19, influenza, CMV and Epstein-Barr virus. Some IMGT-functional V segments, including TRBV6-2 and TRBV6-3, could not be distinguished by the 87-base-pair reads and were therefore excluded. In an earlier analysis of about 540 of the donors, most TCR beta V segments were observed in productive rearrangements about 87% or about 30% of the time, broadly matching IMGT annotations. Presence/absence analyses assumed roughly uniform sequencing depth across donors, an assumption that may not hold.

The cohort was made up of approximately 700 healthy bone marrow donors. At the time of sampling, every cohort member was nominally healthy, though immune exposures that went unrecorded were likely present. Of the 600 or so cohort members, 250 to 300 had a positive CMV serostatus and approximately 370 had a negative one, while no CMV serostatus was recorded for the donor. A peripheral blood sample was collected from each donor, and TCR beta sequencing was performed on peripheral blood mononuclear cells. Genomic DNA was extracted from the blood cell samples with the Qiagen DNeasy Blood Extraction Kit. From the cysteine through the phenylalanine, the CDR3 covers 14 amino acids. Only the CDR3 DNA stays, 42 bases, in frame from base 1. V loses 4 bases, J loses 1 base, and the germline ends lie 13 bases apart. Based on the germline V gene, the CDR1 and CDR2 sequences are SQVTM and ANQGSEA.

The material sequenced was PBMCs. The chain uses TRBV29-1 and TRBJ1-1; too little of a D gene remains to name it. The receptor was derived from a human donor in good health. The CDR3 protein is CSVAHPRKNTEAFF. The nucleotides read TGCAGCGTTGCCCACCCCAGGAAGAACACTGAAGCTTTCTTT.